This TCR beta chain emerged from a study of beta chain features in type 1 diabetes. Study findings and constraints: Naive, central memory and regulatory TCRB repertoires appeared more similar among patients than healthy donors. Within each of all four CD4+ subsets, Type 1 diabetes patients had TCRB CDR3s that were moderately but significantly shorter.

The study reverse transcribed the entire isolated RNA, so it sequenced expressed TCRB transcripts. An average of approximately 3.6 million reads was obtained for naive, central memory and regulatory T cell samples. Some clones are missing from TCRdb's copy, which holds only in-frame ones; the method was immunoSEQ multiplex PCR. The sample has about 410,000 clones; approximately 15% are singletons. Unmatched junction bases numbered 4, after V lost 4 bases and J lost 4 bases. CDR1 MNHNS and CDR2 SASEGT come from the germline V gene. The CDR3 contains 13 residues. On this clone itself: Its antigen is as yet unknown.

The chain employs TRBV6-1 and TRBJ2-7; TRBD1 aligns across 7 bases. This TCR was recovered from a man younger than 45 in good health. Sequenced input: naive CD4+ T cells from blood. CDR3 loop: CASSGTGKYEQYV. As DNA, the CDR3 is TGTGCCAGCAGTGGGACAGGAAAATACGAGCAGTACGTC.